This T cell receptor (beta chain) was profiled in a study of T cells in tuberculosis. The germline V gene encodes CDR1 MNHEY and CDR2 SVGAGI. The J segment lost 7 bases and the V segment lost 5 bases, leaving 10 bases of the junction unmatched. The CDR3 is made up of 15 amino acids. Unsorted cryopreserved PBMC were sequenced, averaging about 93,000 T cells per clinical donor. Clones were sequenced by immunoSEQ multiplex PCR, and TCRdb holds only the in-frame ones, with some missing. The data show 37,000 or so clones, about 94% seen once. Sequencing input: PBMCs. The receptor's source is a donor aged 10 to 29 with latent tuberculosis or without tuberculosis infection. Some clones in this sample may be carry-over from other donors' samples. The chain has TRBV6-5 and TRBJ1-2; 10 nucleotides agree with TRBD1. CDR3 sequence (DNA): TGTGCCAGCAGTCAGACAGGGGGCAATAGTGCTGGCTACACCTTC. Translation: CASSQTGGNSAGYTF.